What follows are 5 T cell receptor beta chains derived from one specimen sequenced in a study of blood T cell repertoires in COVID-19. Some clones are missing from TCRdb's copy, which holds only in-frame ones; the method was immunoSEQ multiplex PCR. In the table there are hundreds of thousands of clones, 75% to 90% of which are singletons. The material sequenced was PBMCs or T cells enriched from blood (not recorded which). These receptors were taken from a man aged 30 to 45 who had recovered from COVID-19.

The chain is built from TRBV12-3 or TRBV12-4 and TRBJ2-1; D is possibly TRBD2 (5 bases). CDR3 length: 13 residues. The V and J ends lost 4 bases and 10 bases respectively, with 14 bases between them. The CDR3 sequence is CASSWKMGDEQFF. The DNA for the CDR3 is TGTGCCAGCAGTTGGAAGATGGGAGACGAGCAGTTCTTC.

Only a few counts were recorded for this clone. The CDR3 DNA is TGTGCCAGCAGCCCCGGCCGGGGTAGCGGGAGGACCTACAATGAGCAGTTCTTC. The encoded protein is CASSPGRGSGRTYNEQFF. The chain couples TRBV5-6 to TRBJ2-1, with 10 positions matching TRBD2. Germline V gives CDR1 SGHDT, CDR2 YYEEEE. This CDR3 contains 18 residues. J was trimmed by 2 bases and V by 4 bases; bases with no gene match: 12.

This clone was observed once. The chain uses TRBV25-1 and TRBJ2-3; 8 nucleotides agree with TRBD1. V shed 8 bases, J shed 2 bases, and the junction held 3 bases outside the gene matches. The length of the CDR3 is 13 residues. Germline V gene sequence: CDR1 MGHDK, CDR2 SYGVNS. The CDR3 sequence: CASRDRNTDTQYF. CDR3 DNA sequence: TGTGCCAGCCGGGACAGGAACACAGATACGCAGTATTTT.

This clone occurred a few times. The V call is TRBV30, the J call TRBJ1-5; 10 nucleotides match TRBD1. The CDR3 contains 16 residues. Looked up from germline, CDR1 is GTSNPN and CDR2 is SVGIG (reference sequence). The V gene end was trimmed by 4 bases and the J gene end by 2 bases; junction bases not matched to a gene: 8. CDR3 in DNA: TGTGCCTGGACGACAGGGGGCATTATTGGCAATCAGCCCCAGCATTTT. This gives the protein CAWTTGGIIGNQPQHF.

This rearrangement joins TRBV6-5 to TRBJ2-7, with 7 nucleotides matching TRBD1. The CDR3 spans 13 residues. Germline CDR1 is MNHEY and CDR2 is SVGAGI. V lost 6 bases to trimming and J lost 6 bases; unmatched junction nucleotides: 8. As DNA, the CDR3 is TGTGCCAGCAGCGGGACAGTAACTCGCGAGCAGTACTTC. Translating it yields CASSGTVTREQYF.